The rows below give T cell receptor beta chains drawn from one sample of a study of cytomegalovirus exposure and HLA in healthy donors. The method was immunoSEQ multiplex PCR; TCRdb's version includes in-frame clones alone and lacks a portion of them. The sample carries 200,000 or so clones, 82% recorded once. Source material: PBMCs. Source of these receptors: a boy between 2 and 10 years old in good health and CMV-seronegative. Each CDR3 is given with its conserved first and last residue. Fields, in order: J gene, clone size, V gene, D gene, CDR3 protein, CDR3 DNA. The D gene is left open where the match is weak. A row's size may be missing; if present it is once, few, many or a size class.

J: TRBJ1-1; size: .; V: TRBV4-1; D: TRBD1; CDR3: CASSPGTGISNTEAFF; DNA: TGCGCCAGCAGCCCCGGGACAGGGATTTCGAACACTGAAGCTTTCTTT
J: TRBJ2-5; size: .; V: TRBV5-1; D: .; CDR3: CASSLEVGGSETQYF; DNA: TGCGCCAGCAGCTTGGAGGTTGGCGGTTCGGAGACCCAGTACTTC
J: TRBJ1-5; size: few; V: TRBV7-2; D: .; CDR3: CASSFRFNQPQHF; DNA: TGTGCCAGCAGCTTCAGGTTCAATCAGCCCCAGCATTTT
J: TRBJ1-2; size: .; V: TRBV2; D: .; CDR3: CASRVNRIFLEANYGYTF; DNA: TGTGCCAGCAGGGTAAACCGTATTTTCTTAGAAGCTAACTATGGCTACACCTTC
J: TRBJ2-7; size: .; V: TRBV4-3; D: .; CDR3: CASSQLQTGEPYEQYF; DNA: TGCGCCAGCAGCCAACTTCAAACGGGAGAACCCTACGAGCAGTACTTC
J: TRBJ2-3; size: .; V: TRBV5-6; D: .; CDR3: CASSRFYNLTDTQYF; DNA: TGTGCCAGCAGCCGTTTCTATAATCTCACAGATACGCAGTATTTT
J: TRBJ1-2; size: .; V: TRBV7-9; D: TRBD1; CDR3: CASSPDRGLGYTF; DNA: TGTGCCAGCAGCCCAGACAGGGGGCTCGGCTACACCTTC
J: TRBJ2-3; size: .; V: TRBV6-5; D: TRBD1; CDR3: CASSTPGQGTDTQYF; DNA: TGTGCCAGCAGTACACCGGGACAGGGAACAGATACGCAGTATTTT
J: TRBJ2-3; size: .; V: TRBV7-3; D: TRBD2; CDR3: CASSLPEGGGRNTQYF; DNA: TGTGCCAGCAGCTTACCTGAGGGCGGGGGTAGAAATACGCAGTATTTT
J: TRBJ1-4; size: .; V: TRBV14; D: .; CDR3: CASSQGRLPEKLFF; DNA: TGTGCCAGCAGCCAAGGAAGACTTCCCGAAAAACTGTTTTTT
J: TRBJ2-3; size: .; V: TRBV6-5; D: .; CDR3: CASSLLAGTDTQYF; DNA: TGTGCCAGCAGTCTTCTTGCGGGCACAGATACGCAGTATTTT
J: TRBJ2-3; size: once; V: TRBV5-5; D: TRBD2; CDR3: CASSLLAGGGDTQYF; DNA: TGTGCCAGCAGCTTACTAGCGGGGGGAGGGGATACGCAGTATTTT
J: TRBJ2-2; size: .; V: TRBV4-2; D: .; CDR3: CASSLELSTGELFF; DNA: TGTGCCAGCAGCCTTGAGTTATCCACCGGGGAGCTGTTTTTT
J: TRBJ2-2; size: .; V: TRBV9; D: .; CDR3: CASSVRGGELFF; DNA: TGTGCCAGCAGCGTAAGGGGCGGGGAGCTGTTTTTT
J: TRBJ2-3; size: once; V: TRBV11-3; D: .; CDR3: CASSFSGADTQYF; DNA: TGTGCCAGCAGCTTTTCCGGTGCAGATACGCAGTATTTT
J: TRBJ2-4; size: .; V: TRBV7-6; D: TRBD1; CDR3: CASSLGVGQGANIQYF; DNA: TGTGCCAGCAGCTTAGGTGTCGGACAGGGGGCGAACATTCAGTACTTC
J: TRBJ1-2; size: .; V: TRBV20-1; D: .; CDR3: CSARTGYGYTF; DNA: TGCAGTGCAAGAACGGGGTATGGCTACACCTTC
J: TRBJ1-2; size: .; V: TRBV6-5; D: .; CDR3: CASSYSIGYEDGYTF; DNA: TGTGCCAGCAGTTACTCGATAGGCTATGAGGATGGCTACACCTTC
J: TRBJ2-4; size: .; V: TRBV4-3; D: TRBD1; CDR3: CASNPPGGKVYQLAKNIQYF; DNA: TGCGCCAGCAATCCACCAGGGGGCAAAGTTTATCAACTAGCCAAAAACATTCAGTACTTC
J: TRBJ2-1; size: .; V: TRBV19; D: .; CDR3: CASSTTEGRYNEQFF; DNA: TGTGCCAGTAGTACCACGGAGGGGCGGTACAATGAGCAGTTCTTC
J: TRBJ2-7; size: .; V: TRBV6-5; D: TRBD1; CDR3: CASRDRDSPYYEQYF; DNA: TGTGCCAGCAGGGACCGGGACAGCCCATACTACGAGCAGTACTTC
J: TRBJ2-2; size: .; V: TRBV6-5; D: .; CDR3: CASSYRQGGGELFF; DNA: TGTGCCAGCAGTTACCGCCAGGGAGGCGGGGAGCTGTTTTTT
J: TRBJ2-2; size: .; V: TRBV4-3; D: TRBD2; CDR3: CASSQDFRGGAPGELFF; DNA: TGCGCCAGCAGCCAAGATTTCCGCGGGGGGGCCCCCGGGGAGCTGTTTTTT
J: TRBJ2-3; size: few; V: TRBV11-2; D: .; CDR3: CASSLLAVRYTQYF; DNA: TGTGCCAGCAGCTTATTAGCGGTCCGTTATACGCAGTATTTT